This TCR beta chain appears in the sequencing data of a study of cytomegalovirus exposure and HLA in healthy donors. Study findings and constraints: Reportedly, diagnosis of cytomegalovirus status by the classifier showed high specificity and sensitivity.

Both 60 Vbeta primers and 13 Jbeta primers went into the PCR. Generated by immunoSEQ multiplex PCR, the TCRdb table keeps only in-frame clones and is missing some. The sample lists 150,000 to 200,000 clones; around four fifths were seen once. About this clone: What it recognizes is unknown.

The CDR3 is 14 residues long. Germline V gives CDR1 SGHRS, CDR2 YFSETQ. V gave up 4 bases and J gave up 7 bases; unmatched junction bases: 8. Every donor was a healthy person donating bone marrow. The sequence was collected from a woman in her 50s in good health and CMV-seronegative. The chain links TRBV5-1 to TRBJ1-5; 7 bases map to TRBD1. Sequenced material: PBMCs. CDR3 coding DNA: TGCGCCAGCAGCGAACAGGGGTCTAGCCAGCCCCAGCATTTT. It yields the protein CASSEQGSSQPQHF.